The entry below gives a single TCR beta chain sequence along with its context. As yet, its antigen is unknown. Data came from immunoSEQ multiplex PCR; TCRdb stores just in-frame clones and leaves some out. The sample includes 4,000 or so clones, 75% to 85% of them seen just once. The graft tissue was processed, and this released both intraepithelial and lamina propria lymphocytes. This sample was included in a study of graft-versus-host responses after intestinal transplantation. Study-level background: In this cohort, recipients had multivisceral, liver-intestinal, or isolated intestinal transplants. Every one of the recipients received anti-thymocyte globulin induction and afterwards took tacrolimus and steroids for around 3 years.

General study points: Patients with graft-donor T cell macrochimerism had high graft-versus-host to host-versus-graft clonal ratios in allografts. Present in recipient marrow, GvH clones included some that appeared first in ileum or blood.

The CDR3 has 15 residues. V lost 2 bases and J 2 bases, leaving 10 bases between the germline ends. CDR1 and CDR2 from the germline V gene are LNHDA and SQIVND (reference sequence). The chain uses TRBV19 and TRBJ1-5; a weak D match, TRBD1 (6 bases). The source material was ileum tissue, sampled 650 to 680 days after intestinal transplant. The TCR comes from a human patient who received an intestinal transplant, so some T cells may come from the graft donor. This chain's CDR3 is CASSISRGGNQPQHF. The CDR3 DNA sequence: TGTGCCAGTAGTATATCCAGGGGTGGCAATCAGCCCCAGCATTTT.